These 25 T cell receptor beta chains originate from one sample sequenced in a study of shared clonotypes between healthy human individuals. Here immunoSEQ multiplex PCR was the method, and the copy in TCRdb shows in-frame clones only, minus some. The sample has roughly 510,000 clones; 75% to 80% are singletons. The sample was PBMCs. The receptors were gathered from a woman aged 40 to 55 in good health. Some clones in this sample may be carry-over from other donors' samples.

V gene TRBV7-2 combines with J gene TRBJ2-3; 11 positions match TRBD2. This CDR3 has 19 amino acids. With 5 bases clipped from V and 1 base from J, the junction kept 14 bases outside the gene matches. In germline, CDR1 is SGHTA, CDR2 FQGNSA. This CDR3 reads CASSPGTSGYPAGTDTQYF. DNA for the CDR3: TGTGCCAGCAGCCCCGGGACTAGCGGATACCCGGCGGGCACAGATACGCAGTATTTT.

This clone came up once. V is TRBV5-1 and J is TRBJ1-4; possibly TRBD1 for D (5 bases). Germline CDR1 reads SGHRS; CDR2 reads YFSETQ. This CDR3 spans 15 amino acids. The V gene lost 4 bases and the J gene lost 8 bases, with 18 bases spanning the gap. The CDR3 DNA reads as TGCGCCAGCAGCGCGACTCGGGGGACCGGCGAAAAACTGTTTTTT. It translates to CASSATRGTGEKLFF.

The chain has TRBV28 and TRBJ1-1; D remains ambiguous. V lost 9 bases to trimming and J lost 1 base, with 9 bases between them. The CDR3 contains 12 residues. CDR1 and CDR2 (germline): MDHEN, SYDVKM. The CDR3 nucleotides are TGTGCCAGTCAATCGGCGAACACTGAAGCTTTCTTT. Its protein is CASQSANTEAFF. The full variable domain, rest sourced from reference TRBV28 and TRBJ1-1, is DVKVTQSSRYLVKRTGEKVFLECVQDMDHENMFWYRQDPGLGLRLIYFSYDVKMKEKGDIPEGYSVSREKKERFSLILESASTNQTSMYLCASQSANTEAFFGQGTRLTVV.

The V and J genes are TRBV4-2 and TRBJ2-1, with 9 positions matching TRBD2. Germline V gene sequence: CDR1 LGHNA, CDR2 YNFKEQ. The CDR3 contains 16 residues. V was pared by 1 base and J by 10 bases, with 11 bases of the junction left unmatched. The CDR3 nucleotides are TGTGCCAGCAGCCAAGGTTCTGCGGGAGGGCACCAGGAGCAGTTCTTC. This codes for CASSQGSAGGHQEQFF.

This clone was detected only once. This sequence joins TRBV5-1 and TRBJ1-1; D is undetermined. The CDR3 sequence is 14 residues long. From germline, CDR1 is SGHRS and CDR2 YFSETQ. V shed 0 bases and J shed 4 bases, with 10 bases lying between them. CDR3 loop: CASSLEWLSTEAFF. The CDR3, as DNA: TGCGCCAGCAGCTTGGAATGGTTGAGCACTGAAGCTTTCTTT.

V usage is TRBV4-1 and J usage is TRBJ2-7, with D possibly being TRBD1 (6 bases). The CDR3 totals 14 residues. V lost 4 bases to trimming and J lost 1 base, with 11 bases between them. Per the germline V gene, CDR1 is MGHRA and CDR2 is YSYEKL. CDR3 residues: CASSREDRSYEQYF. The CDR3 nucleotides read TGCGCCAGCAGCCGAGAGGACAGATCCTACGAGCAGTACTTC.

The chain links TRBV6-4 to TRBJ2-7; TRBD2 might be the D (5 bases). V lost 2 bases to trimming and J lost 3 bases, with 17 bases between them. Germline V CDR1 and CDR2: MRHNA, SNTAGT. This CDR3 is 16 amino acids long. In DNA, the CDR3 is TGTGCCAGCAGTGACCGGGCCGGGAACCCCCTCTACGAGCAGTACTTC. Protein sequence: CASSDRAGNPLYEQYF.

The chain has TRBV6-1 and TRBJ2-7; no clear D. This CDR3 has 13 amino acids. V lost 7 bases and J 2 bases, leaving 12 bases between the germline ends. Germline V gene sequence: CDR1 MNHNS, CDR2 SASEGT. This CDR3 is CASNPPGTYEQYF. The CDR3 coding sequence is TGTGCCAGCAACCCCCCGGGTACCTACGAGCAGTACTTC.

V is TRBV6-1 and J is TRBJ1-5; no reliable D call. The CDR3 length is 12 residues. Trimming removed 4 bases at V and 2 bases at J, with 3 bases between. The germline gives CDR1 MNHNS, CDR2 SASEGT. The CDR3 loop is CASSVRNQPQHF. In nucleotides, the CDR3 is TGTGCCAGCAGTGTACGCAATCAGCCCCAGCATTTT.

In regard to this clone: A far more abundant clone sits one base away, making this likely a read error. The gene calls are TRBV20-1 and TRBJ2-7, with a possible D match to TRBD1 (6 bases). Germline CDR1 and CDR2: DFQATT and SNEGSKA (reference sequence). The CDR3 consists of 11 residues. The CDR3 reads CSADTGREQHF. The CDR3 DNA is TGCAGTGCTGATACAGGGCGCGAGCAGCACTTC.

V and J are TRBV2 and TRBJ2-1; 9 bases map to TRBD2. The ends lost 7 bases at V and 7 bases at J; junction bases unmatched: 11. The length of the CDR3 is 15 residues. Germline CDR1 and CDR2: SNHLY and FYNNEI. The CDR3 DNA is TGTGCCAGCAATATAGCGGGAGTGGGGGTGAATGAGCAGTTCTTC. This encodes CASNIAGVGVNEQFF.

J is TRBJ2-3 and V is TRBV11-2, with 11 bases identical to TRBD2. Germline V lookup: CDR1 SGHAT, CDR2 FQNNGV. The CDR3 is made up of 16 amino acids. With 5 bases clipped from V and 4 bases from J, the junction kept 8 bases outside the gene matches. CDR3 bases: TGTGCCAGCAGCGTAGTAGCGGGAGGGCCACCAGATACGCAGTATTTT. Protein: CASSVVAGGPPDTQYF.

This chain uses TRBV30 with TRBJ1-3; no clear D gene. The V end was cut by 1 base, the J end by 3 bases, with 13 bases between. The CDR3 sequence is 15 residues long. Per the germline V gene, CDR1 is GTSNPN and CDR2 is SVGIG (reference sequence). In nucleotides, the CDR3 is TGTGCCTGGAGTGATGACATGCGGGATGGAAACACCATATATTTT. Its protein is CAWSDDMRDGNTIYF. The whole variable domain, filled in from reference TRBV30 and TRBJ1-3, reads SQTIHQWPATLVQPVGSPLSLECTVEGTSNPNLYWYRQAAGRGLQLLFYSVGIGQISSEVPQNLSASRPQDRQFILSSKKLLLSDSGFYLCAWSDDMRDGNTIYFGEGSWLTVV.

With respect to this clone: Other DNA variants within this sample encode the same CDR3. The chain combines TRBV4-2 with TRBJ1-1; tentatively, D is TRBD1 (6 bases). Germline CDR1 reads LGHNA; CDR2 reads YNFKEQ. The V end lost 3 bases, the J end lost 1 base, and 9 bases lay between the germline ends. This CDR3 spans 14 amino acids. The CDR3 nucleotides read TGTGCCAGCAGCCACCTGGACAGGAACACTGAAGCTTTCTTT. Its translation: CASSHLDRNTEAFF.

On this clone: Other DNA sequences within the sample encode an identical CDR3. The chain is built from TRBV5-4 and TRBJ2-2, with 13 bases that match TRBD2. V lost 4 bases and J lost 4; bases outside the gene matches: 4. The germline gives CDR1 SGHNT, CDR2 YYREEE (reference sequence). CDR3 length: 16 amino acids. The CDR3, as DNA: TGTGCCAGCAGCGAGGGACTAGCGGGAACCACCGGGGAGCTGTTTTTT. This gives the protein CASSEGLAGTTGELFF.

This clone has just a few counts. The same CDR3 arises from other DNA sequences in this sample as well. V gene TRBV15 combines with J gene TRBJ2-1; D is unclear. The CDR3 contains 14 residues. Trimming pared 0 bases from V and 7 bases from J, leaving 10 bases between. The germline gives CDR1 LNHNV, CDR2 YYDKDF (reference sequence). The CDR3 sequence: CATSRDSGWNEQFF. As DNA, the CDR3 is TGTGCCACCAGCAGAGATTCCGGTTGGAATGAGCAGTTCTTC.

This rearrangement joins TRBV29-1 to TRBJ2-3; D is uncertain. V was pared by 5 bases and J by 1 base, with 10 bases between. This CDR3 has 13 residues. Germline CDR1 SQVTM, CDR2 ANQGSEA. CDR3 DNA sequence: TGCAGCGTTTCCTATAGGGGCACAGATACGCAGTATTTT. Its translation is CSVSYRGTDTQYF.

A remark on this clone: This specimen includes other DNA sequences encoding the same CDR3. The gene calls are TRBV7-9 and TRBJ1-1, with TRBD1 matching 8 bases. CDR1 SEHNR and CDR2 FQNEAQ come from the germline V gene (reference sequence). Germline trimming cut 5 bases from V and 5 bases from J; bases unmatched to any gene: 4. The CDR3 runs 13 residues. CDR3 residues: CASSGQGGTEAFF. CDR3 DNA sequence: TGTGCCAGCAGCGGACAGGGAGGGACTGAAGCTTTCTTT.

This chain connects TRBV4-1 to TRBJ2-2; D is undetermined. Per the germline V gene, CDR1 is MGHRA and CDR2 is YSYEKL. Deletions cut 4 bases from V and 6 bases from J, with 9 bases between. CDR3 size: 13 residues. CDR3 DNA sequence: TGCGCCAGCAGCCGGTGGCCTTCCGGGGAGCTGTTTTTT. Translated, it gives CASSRWPSGELFF.

V and J are TRBV9 and TRBJ2-5, with TRBD2 matching 8 bases. The CDR3 extends over 13 amino acids. The V gene's germline CDR1 is SGDLS and CDR2 YYNGEE. J was trimmed by 5 bases and V by 4 bases; bases with no gene match: 4. As DNA, the CDR3 is TGTGCCAGCAGCTCGGGACTAGGGGAGACCCAGTACTTC. This encodes CASSSGLGETQYF.

The chain recombines TRBV11-3 with TRBJ2-7; 8 bases map to TRBD1. Germline V gene lookup returns CDR1 SGHNT and CDR2 YENEEA. The CDR3 is made up of 14 amino acids. V trimming: 2 bases; J trimming: 4 bases; junction bases outside the gene matches: 4. The CDR3 bases are TGTGCCAGCAGCTTAAAAGACAGGGGTTACGAGCAGTACTTC. Protein product: CASSLKDRGYEQYF.

The table lists this clone with a few counts. J is TRBJ1-1 and V is TRBV9; TRBD1 matches at 12 bases. This CDR3 is built from 13 residues. The junction had 4 bases not matched to a gene; V was cut back by 3 bases and J by 10 bases. CDR1 is SGDLS, CDR2 YYNGEE, per germline. The CDR3 reads CASSEGQGARAFF. The DNA for the CDR3 is TGTGCCAGCAGCGAGGGACAGGGGGCGCGAGCTTTCTTT.

This clone showed up just once. The chain employs TRBV28 and TRBJ2-7; TRBD2 might be the D (6 bases). This CDR3 comprises 12 residues. V lost 8 bases to trimming and J lost 4 bases, with 12 bases between them. The germline CDR1 and CDR2 sequences are MDHEN and SYDVKM. CDR3 in amino acids: CASCSAGYEQYF. CDR3 nucleotide sequence: TGTGCCAGCTGCTCCGCGGGGTACGAGCAGTACTTC.

V is TRBV19 and J is TRBJ1-3; D not certain. Deletions cut 11 bases from V and 3 bases from J, with 11 bases between. CDR1 is LNHDA, CDR2 SQIVND, per germline (reference sequence). The CDR3 contains 12 residues. CDR3 nucleotides: TGTGCCCTTCGGACTAGTGGAAACACCATATATTTT. Its protein is CALRTSGNTIYF.

In this sample, this clone turned up once. This chain joins TRBV7-3 and TRBJ2-1; 9 bases are a match to TRBD1. V dropped 5 bases and J dropped 4; count of bases not matched to a gene: 12. Looked up from germline, CDR1 is SGHTA and CDR2 is FQGTGA. The CDR3 length is 17 residues. The CDR3, as DNA: TGTGCCAGCAGCCGGGGATATGGGACAGGGAGATACAATGAGCAGTTCTTC. Amino acids: CASSRGYGTGRYNEQFF.